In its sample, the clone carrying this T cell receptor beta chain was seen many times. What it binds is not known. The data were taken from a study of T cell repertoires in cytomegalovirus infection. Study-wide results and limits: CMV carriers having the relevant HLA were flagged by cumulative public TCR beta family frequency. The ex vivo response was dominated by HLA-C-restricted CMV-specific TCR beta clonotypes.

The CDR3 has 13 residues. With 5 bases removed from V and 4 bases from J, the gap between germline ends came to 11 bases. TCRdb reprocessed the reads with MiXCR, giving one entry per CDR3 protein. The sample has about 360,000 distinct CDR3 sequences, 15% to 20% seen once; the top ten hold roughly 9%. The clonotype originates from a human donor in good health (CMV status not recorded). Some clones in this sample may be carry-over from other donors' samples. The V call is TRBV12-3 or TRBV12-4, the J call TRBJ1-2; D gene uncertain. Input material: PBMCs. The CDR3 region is CASSTRPRYGYTF. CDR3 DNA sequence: TGTGCCAGCAGTACAAGGCCCCGCTATGGCTACACCTTC.